This TCR beta chain was obtained from a study of blood T cells in healthy people across ages. It was with a sample-barcoded 5' primer and a J-beta primer mix that a second PCR of roughly 7 to 11 cycles was run. Via MiXCR, TCRdb re-called the 5' RACE reads, giving one row per CDR3 protein. Among roughly 730,000 distinct CDR3 sequences listed, 45% to 70% were seen once. In its sample, this clonotype was seen a few times. The TCR comes from a man between 35 and 55 years old in good health. The specimen was blood.

This CDR3 is CASSLGDDYTF. CDR3 sequence (DNA): TGCGCCAGCAGCTTGGGGGACGACTACACCTTC. The chain has TRBV5-1 and TRBJ1-2; a possible D gene is TRBD1 (5 bases). The length of the CDR3 is 11 residues. Trimming pared 0 bases from V and 10 bases from J, leaving 7 bases between. The germline gives CDR1 SGHRS, CDR2 YFSETQ.